These 8 T cell receptor beta chains came from one sample sequenced in a study of graft-versus-host responses after intestinal transplantation (dated by TCRdb to about 2021). For these receptors, no antigen is known. What this sample's time point label stands for: cells obtained before transplantation from donor or recipient. Libraries were constructed by the immunoSEQ multiplex PCR assay. Not all clones reach the TCRdb copy of this immuneACCESS table, which keeps in-frame sequences only. Checked studies attribute under half of the gap to unresolved V genes and leave the rest unexplained. The sample table contains more than 25,000 clones; only one count was recorded for roughly 80% of them. Together, the top ten hold 0.7% of the sample. The sample consisted of unstimulated CD4+ T cells sorted from spleen or lymph node cells, taken before intestinal transplant. The receptors originated from a human donor who received an intestinal transplant.

The chain combines TRBV5-4 with TRBJ2-3; D call uncertain. This CDR3 is 11 amino acids long. Germline V gene sequence: CDR1 SGHNT, CDR2 YYREEE (reference sequence). Trimming shortened V by 3 bases and J by 6 bases, and 5 bases separated the two germline ends. For the CDR3, the DNA is TGTGCCAGCAGCTATTGGGATACGCAGTATTTT. This gives the protein CASSYWDTQYF.

As DNA, the CDR3 is TGCGCCAGCACCATAGGGAGTAGCGGGAGATCAGATACGCAGTATTTT. It is translated as CASTIGSSGRSDTQYF. The V and J genes are TRBV5-1 and TRBJ2-3; TRBD2 agrees at 9 bases. Germline CDR1 reads SGHRS; CDR2 reads YFSETQ. The CDR3 length is 16 residues. Trimming at V came to 6 bases and at J to 4 bases, leaving 12 bases not matched to a gene.

The chain employs TRBV6-5 and TRBJ1-2; D unclear. The length of the CDR3 is 14 residues. Germline values: CDR1 MNHEY, CDR2 SVGAGI. Trimming removed 0 bases at V and 0 bases at J, with 5 bases between. The DNA of the CDR3 is TGTGCCAGCAGTTACTCAGAGGCTAACTATGGCTACACCTTC. Its translation is CASSYSEANYGYTF.

The chain joins TRBV7-2 to TRBJ2-2, with no clear D. The CDR3 consists of 13 residues. With 1 base removed from V and 6 bases from J, the gap between germline ends came to 6 bases. CDR1 SGHTA and CDR2 FQGNSA come from the germline V gene. CDR3 DNA sequence: TGTGCCAGCAGCTTAGTGGATTCCGGGGAGCTGTTTTTT. Protein: CASSLVDSGELFF.

The chain employs TRBV6-5 and TRBJ1-2; 8 positions match TRBD1. Germline V gene lookup returns CDR1 MNHEY and CDR2 SVGAGI. The CDR3 has 13 amino acids. Trimming removed 5 bases from V and 2 bases from J; junction bases left unmatched: 1. Here the CDR3 DNA reads TGTGCCAGCAGTGGACAGGGAAACTATGGCTACACCTTC. The encoded protein is CASSGQGNYGYTF.

Comment on this clone: The sample carries other DNA sequences with the same CDR3. The chain recombines TRBV7-2 with TRBJ1-4; possible D gene TRBD1, 6 bases. The ends were cut back, 1 base at V and 3 bases at J, with 6 bases in the middle. The CDR3 has 14 residues. CDR1 is SGHTA, CDR2 FQGNSA, per germline. The CDR3, as DNA: TGTGCCAGCAGCTTAGGGACAGCTAATGAAAAACTGTTTTTT. Translation gives CASSLGTANEKLFF.

V is TRBV28 and J is TRBJ2-5, with TRBD2 identical over 13 bases. CDR1 MDHEN and CDR2 SYDVKM come from the germline V gene. V was pared by 0 bases and J by 5 bases, with 3 bases of the junction left unmatched. The CDR3 is made up of 16 amino acids. The DNA of the CDR3 is TGTGCCAGCAGTTTATGGGGACTAGCGGGATCGGAGACCCAGTACTTC. It yields the protein CASSLWGLAGSETQYF.

The rearrangement uses TRBV14 and TRBJ2-1; TRBD1 is a possible D gene (5 bases). V lost 3 bases and J 6 bases, leaving 9 bases between the germline ends. The CDR3 is 13 residues long. The germline gives CDR1 SGHDN, CDR2 FVKESK. The CDR3 here is CASSHRTGNEQFF. The CDR3 bases are TGTGCCAGCAGCCATAGAACAGGCAATGAGCAGTTCTTC.